The present T cell receptor (beta chain) was sequenced within a study of T cells in Graves' hyperthyroidism and ophthalmopathy. Amplified TCR beta CDR3 regions came from RNA transcripts. The HTBI primer set was used in a first-round RT-PCR of the TCR CDR3. TCRdb re-called the multiplex PCR reads through MiXCR, storing one row per CDR3 protein. The sample records 690,000 or so distinct CDR3 sequences, about 17% being singletons. The V gene lost 4 bases and the J gene lost 6 bases, with 5 bases spanning the gap. CDR1 DFQATT and CDR2 SNEGSKA come from the germline V gene (reference sequence). This CDR3 is 10 amino acids long.

V usage is TRBV20-1 and J usage is TRBJ2-3; D is undetermined. Sequencing input: blood. This receptor was taken from a woman aged 50 to 60 with Graves' hyperthyroidism that later progressed to Graves' ophthalmopathy. The CDR3 loop is CSATSDTQYF. The CDR3 coding sequence is TGCAGTGCTACTTCGGATACGCAGTATTTT.